A single sample is the source of the 5 T cell receptor beta chains below, sequenced in a study of shared clonotypes between healthy human individuals. Some clones are missing from TCRdb's copy, which holds only in-frame ones; the method was immunoSEQ multiplex PCR. The sample has over a million clones, approximately 72% seen once. The material sequenced was memory CD4+ T cells sorted from blood. The subset: CD45RA-negative fraction. The origin of the receptors is a young man in good health.

The rearrangement joins TRBV28 to TRBJ1-2; no definite D call. Germline V gene sequence: CDR1 MDHEN, CDR2 SYDVKM. This CDR3 spans 14 amino acids. Trimming stripped 3 bases from V and 7 bases from J, with 15 bases between. CDR3 region: CASSFGSSFIGYTF. The CDR3 DNA is TGTGCCAGCAGTTTCGGGTCTTCATTTATTGGCTACACCTTC.

This clone was observed at least ten times. The chain uses TRBV18 and TRBJ2-7; TRBD2 matches at 13 bases. Trimming took 2 bases from V and 5 from J; bases not matched to a gene: 6. Germline V gives CDR1 KGHSH, CDR2 LQKENI. This CDR3 spans 16 amino acids. DNA for the CDR3: TGTGCCAGCTCACCATTGGTAGGACTAGCGGGAGACGAGCAGTACTTC. Translated, it gives CASSPLVGLAGDEQYF.

V is TRBV5-6 and J is TRBJ1-4; D remains unclear. The CDR3 covers 17 residues. The V and J ends lost 0 bases and 0 bases respectively, with 12 bases between them. CDR1 is SGHDT and CDR2 is YYEEEE in the germline V gene. CDR3 region: CASSLGPGVATNEKLFF. Written as DNA, the CDR3 is TGTGCCAGCAGCTTGGGTCCTGGGGTCGCAACTAATGAAAAACTGTTTTTT. Based on the CDR3 plus reference TRBV5-6 and TRBJ1-4, the full variable domain is DAGVTQSPTHLIKTRGQQVTLRCSPKSGHDTVSWYQQALGQGPQFIFQYYEEEERQRGNFPDRFSGHQFPNYSSELNVNALLLGDSALYLCASSLGPGVATNEKLFFGSGTQLSVL.

V usage is TRBV9 and J usage is TRBJ1-3, with D possibly being TRBD1 (5 bases). There are 17 residues in the CDR3. The V gene's germline CDR1 is SGDLS and CDR2 YYNGEE. Trimming removed 4 bases at V and 0 bases at J, with 17 bases between. The CDR3 DNA reads TGTGCCAGCAGCCGCTCGGGGGAGCTTAACTCTGGAAACACCATATATTTT. This sequence encodes CASSRSGELNSGNTIYF.

This clone showed up just a few times. At one end the junction does not follow the germline gene, possibly because of a read error. The chain joins TRBV7-7 to TRBJ2-3; 8 bases fit TRBD2. The V gene's germline CDR1 is SSHAT and CDR2 FNYEAQ (reference sequence). The CDR3 totals 17 residues. The CDR3 bases are TGTGCTAGCAGCTTGGACCCCCCCGGGAGGGGCACAGATACGCAGTATTTT. This translates into CASSLDPPGRGTDTQYF.